The rows below give T cell receptor beta chains drawn from one sample of a study of blood T cell repertoires in COVID-19. Sequenced by immunoSEQ multiplex PCR; TCRdb stores in-frame clones only, minus some. Among approximately 290,000 clones listed, approximately 86% were seen once. Sequenced: peripheral blood. These receptors came from a human donor with COVID-19, enrolled during active disease. The donor label of this sample is uncertain. The CDR3 runs from the conserved cysteine through the conserved F or W. Fields, in order: D gene, V gene, clone size, J gene, CDR3 DNA, CDR3 protein. The D gene is left open where the match is weak. Size tells how often a clone was seen (once, few, many) or the class of an expanded clone, and some rows leave it out.

D gene: -; V gene: TRBV5-1; clone size: -; J gene: TRBJ2-2; CDR3 DNA: TGCGCCAGCAGCTTGGCGCTGGGGCGGACCGGGGAGCTGTTTTTT; CDR3 protein: CASSLALGRTGELFF
D gene: -; V gene: TRBV7-2; clone size: -; J gene: TRBJ1-5; CDR3 DNA: -; CDR3 protein: CASSFGQGNPIRHF
D gene: TRBD1; V gene: TRBV7-9; clone size: -; J gene: TRBJ1-1; CDR3 DNA: TGTGCCAGCAGCTCCCGACAGGGGGTGGGGAACACTGAAGCTTTCTTT; CDR3 protein: CASSSRQGVGNTEAFF
D gene: -; V gene: TRBV7-9; clone size: once; J gene: TRBJ1-5; CDR3 DNA: TGTGCCAGCAGCTTAGGTGGGCTTAACCAGCCCCAGCATTTT; CDR3 protein: CASSLGGLNQPQHF
D gene: -; V gene: TRBV6-5; clone size: -; J gene: TRBJ1-2; CDR3 DNA: TGTGCCAGCAGACGTACCGGGATGAACTATGGCTACACCTTC; CDR3 protein: CASRRTGMNYGYTF
D gene: -; V gene: TRBV9; clone size: -; J gene: TRBJ1-4; CDR3 DNA: TGTGCCAGCAGCAGCGGGAGGGTTCAGGAAAAACTGTTTTTT; CDR3 protein: CASSSGRVQEKLFF
D gene: -; V gene: TRBV5-6; clone size: -; J gene: TRBJ2-7; CDR3 DNA: TGTGCCAGCAGCTTGGGTGGAGCCTCGGGGGAGCAGTACTTC; CDR3 protein: CASSLGGASGEQYF
D gene: -; V gene: TRBV4-1; clone size: few; J gene: TRBJ1-4; CDR3 DNA: TGCGCCAGCAGCCAAGATGTGAGGGTTACAACTAATGAAAAACTGTTTTTT; CDR3 protein: CASSQDVRVTTNEKLFF
D gene: -; V gene: TRBV6-5; clone size: -; J gene: TRBJ2-4; CDR3 DNA: TGTGCCAGCAGTTACTCGATTCCAGGGAGGAACATTCAGTACTTC; CDR3 protein: CASSYSIPGRNIQYF
D gene: TRBD2; V gene: TRBV19; clone size: -; J gene: TRBJ2-1; CDR3 DNA: TGTGCCAGTGGGTCAAGCGGGAGGGCCGGGGAGCAGTTCTTC; CDR3 protein: CASGSSGRAGEQFF
D gene: -; V gene: TRBV10-3; clone size: -; J gene: TRBJ2-7; CDR3 DNA: TGTGCCATCAGTGACGGTCCTGTCTCGGGCTACGAGCAGTACTTC; CDR3 protein: CAISDGPVSGYEQYF
D gene: -; V gene: TRBV11-2; clone size: -; J gene: TRBJ1-2; CDR3 DNA: TGTGCCAGCAGCTTCTCGACGGGTAACTATGGCTACACCTTC; CDR3 protein: CASSFSTGNYGYTF
D gene: TRBD1; V gene: TRBV9; clone size: -; J gene: TRBJ1-2; CDR3 DNA: TGTGCCAGCAGCGTCGGACAGGGCCTGTCCTATGGCTACACCTTC; CDR3 protein: CASSVGQGLSYGYTF
D gene: -; V gene: TRBV18; clone size: -; J gene: TRBJ1-3; CDR3 DNA: TGTGCCAGCTCACCACCGGGGGACAATGGAAACACCATATATTTT; CDR3 protein: CASSPPGDNGNTIYF
D gene: -; V gene: TRBV5-1; clone size: few; J gene: TRBJ1-3; CDR3 DNA: TGCGCCAGCCGGGTGGGGCAAAGCTCTGGAAACACCATATATTTT; CDR3 protein: CASRVGQSSGNTIYF
D gene: TRBD1; V gene: TRBV11-2; clone size: -; J gene: TRBJ2-7; CDR3 DNA: TGTGCCAGCAGCTTGGGGACAGGGGGCTCCTACGAGCAGTACTTC; CDR3 protein: CASSLGTGGSYEQYF
D gene: -; V gene: TRBV19; clone size: -; J gene: TRBJ2-1; CDR3 DNA: TGTGCCACGGGATACAATGAGCAGTTCTTC; CDR3 protein: CATGYNEQFF
D gene: TRBD1; V gene: TRBV9; clone size: -; J gene: TRBJ1-2; CDR3 DNA: TGTGCCAGCAGCGTAGACGGGACAGGGGTAGACTATGGCTACACCTTC; CDR3 protein: CASSVDGTGVDYGYTF
D gene: TRBD1; V gene: TRBV7-3; clone size: -; J gene: TRBJ1-2; CDR3 DNA: TGTGCCAGCAGCTCACAGGGACAGGGGAACTATGGCTACACCTTC; CDR3 protein: CASSSQGQGNYGYTF
D gene: -; V gene: TRBV30; clone size: -; J gene: TRBJ1-2; CDR3 DNA: TGTGCCTGGAGTGTAGGTCCGGCGGGCTATGGCTACACCTTC; CDR3 protein: CAWSVGPAGYGYTF
D gene: -; V gene: TRBV7-2; clone size: -; J gene: TRBJ1-3; CDR3 DNA: TGTGCCAGCAGCTTAGAGCTCCGAAACACCATATATTTT; CDR3 protein: CASSLELRNTIYF
D gene: TRBD2; V gene: TRBV2; clone size: once; J gene: TRBJ2-5; CDR3 DNA: TGTGCCACCAAAAGGGCGGGAGGAAGCGAGACCCAGTACTTC; CDR3 protein: CATKRAGGSETQYF
D gene: TRBD2; V gene: TRBV15; clone size: -; J gene: TRBJ2-5; CDR3 DNA: TGTGCCACCAGCAGAGGTGGAGTGGTAGCGGGAGGGCGGGAGACCCAGTACTTC; CDR3 protein: CATSRGGVVAGGRETQYF
D gene: -; V gene: TRBV30; clone size: once; J gene: TRBJ1-1; CDR3 DNA: TGTGCCGGCCGACAGGAGATGAACACTGAAGCTTTCTTT; CDR3 protein: CAGRQEMNTEAFF
D gene: TRBD1; V gene: TRBV12-5; clone size: -; J gene: TRBJ1-1; CDR3 DNA: TGTGCTAGCGAACAGGGGGTGAACACTGAAGCTTTCTTT; CDR3 protein: CASEQGVNTEAFF
D gene: -; V gene: TRBV4-3; clone size: few; J gene: TRBJ2-1; CDR3 DNA: TGCGCCAGCAGCCAACAGGCAGCCCTGTCCTACAATGAGCAGTTCTTC; CDR3 protein: CASSQQAALSYNEQFF
D gene: TRBD1; V gene: TRBV19; clone size: -; J gene: TRBJ2-1; CDR3 DNA: TGTGCCAGTAGTATTGACAGGGGGATAGGGGAGCAGTTCTTC; CDR3 protein: CASSIDRGIGEQFF
D gene: TRBD1; V gene: TRBV27; clone size: -; J gene: TRBJ1-4; CDR3 DNA: TGTGCCAGCAGTTTAACTCCGGGAGGGGGCGGGTCGACTAATGAAAAACTGTTTTTT; CDR3 protein: CASSLTPGGGGSTNEKLFF
D gene: -; V gene: TRBV28; clone size: -; J gene: TRBJ2-7; CDR3 DNA: TGTGCCAGCAGTCCGACGGGTCCCGCCTACGAGCAGTACTTC; CDR3 protein: CASSPTGPAYEQYF
D gene: -; V gene: TRBV11-2; clone size: -; J gene: TRBJ1-6; CDR3 DNA: TGTGCCAGCAGCTCCGGCGGGAACCTCCACTTT; CDR3 protein: CASSSGGNLHF
D gene: TRBD1; V gene: TRBV18; clone size: few; J gene: TRBJ1-5; CDR3 DNA: TGTGCCAGCTCACCACGACCGCCGGGACAGGGGGCTAATCAGCCCCAGCATTTT; CDR3 protein: CASSPRPPGQGANQPQHF
D gene: -; V gene: TRBV9; clone size: -; J gene: TRBJ1-3; CDR3 DNA: TGTGCCAGCAGCGTAGAGGCGGGATCTGGAAACACCATATATTTT; CDR3 protein: CASSVEAGSGNTIYF
D gene: -; V gene: TRBV3-1/TRBV3-2; clone size: -; J gene: TRBJ1-1; CDR3 DNA: TGTGCCAGCAGCCAAGCAGGTTACACTGAAGCTTTCTTT; CDR3 protein: CASSQAGYTEAFF
D gene: TRBD1; V gene: TRBV7-8; clone size: -; J gene: TRBJ1-4; CDR3 DNA: TGTGCCAGCAGCCTCACAGGGGCTGGTAATGAAAAACTGTTTTTT; CDR3 protein: CASSLTGAGNEKLFF
D gene: TRBD1; V gene: TRBV6-2/TRBV6-3; clone size: -; J gene: TRBJ1-5; CDR3 DNA: TGTGCCAGCAGTTTGGACAGGGATAGCAATCAGCCCCAGCATTTT; CDR3 protein: CASSLDRDSNQPQHF
D gene: -; V gene: TRBV19; clone size: -; J gene: TRBJ1-1; CDR3 DNA: TGTGCCAGTAGTACCTCTCGGGAGGGGCAAGGGGTGTCCACTGAAGCTTTCTTT; CDR3 protein: CASSTSREGQGVSTEAFF
D gene: -; V gene: TRBV5-1; clone size: -; J gene: TRBJ2-1; CDR3 DNA: TGCGCCAGCAGCTCCACTCCTAGCTCCTACAATGAGCAGTTCTTC; CDR3 protein: CASSSTPSSYNEQFF
D gene: -; V gene: TRBV9; clone size: -; J gene: TRBJ1-2; CDR3 DNA: TGTGCCAGCAGCGTAGCTCCCGGGTACTATGGCTACACCTTC; CDR3 protein: CASSVAPGYYGYTF
D gene: -; V gene: TRBV6-5; clone size: -; J gene: TRBJ1-6; CDR3 DNA: TGTGCCAGCAGTTACTCGGGGGGTAGGGTGCGTTCCCTCCACTTT; CDR3 protein: CASSYSGGRVRSLHF
D gene: TRBD2; V gene: TRBV20-1; clone size: -; J gene: TRBJ2-1; CDR3 DNA: TGCAGTGCTAGTCTGGCTAGCGGGAGTCTGAATGAGCAGTTCTTC; CDR3 protein: CSASLASGSLNEQFF
D gene: TRBD2; V gene: TRBV27; clone size: -; J gene: TRBJ2-4; CDR3 DNA: TGTGCCAGCGGCCTAGCGGATCTAGCCAAAAACATTCAGTACTTC; CDR3 protein: CASGLADLAKNIQYF
D gene: -; V gene: TRBV12-3/TRBV12-4; clone size: -; J gene: TRBJ1-1; CDR3 DNA: TGTGCCAGCAGTCGGACAGAGAACACTGAAGCTTTCTTT; CDR3 protein: CASSRTENTEAFF
D gene: -; V gene: TRBV7-3; clone size: -; J gene: TRBJ2-7; CDR3 DNA: TGTGCCAGCAGCTTAATTCCAACAGGGAACTACGAGCAGTACTTC; CDR3 protein: CASSLIPTGNYEQYF
D gene: TRBD1; V gene: TRBV14; clone size: -; J gene: TRBJ2-7; CDR3 DNA: TGTGCCAGCAGCACTCGACAGGGCCACGAGCAGTACTTC; CDR3 protein: CASSTRQGHEQYF
D gene: -; V gene: TRBV10-2; clone size: -; J gene: TRBJ2-1; CDR3 DNA: TGCGCCAGCAGTGAGTTAAGTAGTCGTGAGCAGTTCTTC; CDR3 protein: CASSELSSREQFF
D gene: -; V gene: TRBV10-3; clone size: -; J gene: TRBJ2-3; CDR3 DNA: TGTGCCATCAGTGCCCGGGACTCTAGCACAGATACGCAGTATTTT; CDR3 protein: CAISARDSSTDTQYF
D gene: -; V gene: TRBV29-1; clone size: -; J gene: TRBJ2-1; CDR3 DNA: TGCAGCGTCGAAAAAACTTTAGACACTGAGCAGTTCTTC; CDR3 protein: CSVEKTLDTEQFF
D gene: -; V gene: TRBV1; clone size: -; J gene: TRBJ1-3; CDR3 DNA: TGCACCAGGAGGAAGTGGGGAAACACCATATATTTT; CDR3 protein: CTRRKWGNTIYF
D gene: TRBD2; V gene: TRBV6-5; clone size: once; J gene: TRBJ2-5; CDR3 DNA: TGTGCCAGCAGTTCTGGACTAGCGGAAGAGACCCAGTACTTC; CDR3 protein: CASSSGLAEETQYF
D gene: TRBD1; V gene: TRBV28; clone size: -; J gene: TRBJ1-2; CDR3 DNA: TGTGCCAGCAGGGACAGGGGGGTGGATGGCTACACCTTC; CDR3 protein: CASRDRGVDGYTF
D gene: TRBD1; V gene: TRBV6-6; clone size: -; J gene: TRBJ1-1; CDR3 DNA: TGTGCCAGCAGTATTGACAGGGATAACCAGAACACTGAAGCTTTCTTT; CDR3 protein: CASSIDRDNQNTEAFF
D gene: TRBD2; V gene: TRBV3-1/TRBV3-2; clone size: -; J gene: TRBJ2-5; CDR3 DNA: TGTGCCAGCAGCCAAACGGGACTAGCGAGAGAGACCCAGTACTTC; CDR3 protein: CASSQTGLARETQYF
D gene: TRBD2; V gene: TRBV28; clone size: -; J gene: TRBJ2-3; CDR3 DNA: TGTGCCAGCAGTTTACTGACTAGCGCAATCACAGATACGCAGTATTTT; CDR3 protein: CASSLLTSAITDTQYF
D gene: TRBD1; V gene: TRBV30; clone size: -; J gene: TRBJ1-1; CDR3 DNA: TGTGCCCAGGGACAGGGGGCTACAACTGAAGCTTTCTTT; CDR3 protein: CAQGQGATTEAFF
D gene: TRBD1; V gene: TRBV5-4; clone size: few; J gene: TRBJ1-1; CDR3 DNA: TGTGCCAGCAGCCCAGGGGGTCCGTTATTCACTGAAGCTTTCTTT; CDR3 protein: CASSPGGPLFTEAFF
D gene: -; V gene: TRBV5-1; clone size: -; J gene: TRBJ1-1; CDR3 DNA: TGCGCCAGCAGCTTGGAGCCTAACACTGAAGCTTTCTTT; CDR3 protein: CASSLEPNTEAFF
D gene: -; V gene: TRBV6-2/TRBV6-3; clone size: -; J gene: TRBJ2-7; CDR3 DNA: TGTGCCAGCAGTTATAATACTCCTGGCTACGAGCAGTACTTC; CDR3 protein: CASSYNTPGYEQYF
D gene: -; V gene: TRBV12-3/TRBV12-4; clone size: -; J gene: TRBJ1-3; CDR3 DNA: TGTGCCAGCCGGGTACTCTCTGGAAACACCATATATTTT; CDR3 protein: CASRVLSGNTIYF
D gene: -; V gene: TRBV19; clone size: few; J gene: TRBJ1-1; CDR3 DNA: TGTGCCAGTAGTATTCAGGGAAGCACTGAAGCTTTCTTT; CDR3 protein: CASSIQGSTEAFF